Sequencing of this TCR beta chain was carried out in a study of blood T cell repertoires in COVID-19. After removal of 2 bases from V and 5 bases from J, the junction contained 20 bases not matched to a gene. Germline CDR1 reads MNHEY; CDR2 reads SVGEGT. The CDR3 spans 20 residues. Clones were read by immunoSEQ multiplex PCR, and TCRdb kept only the in-frame ones, dropping some. The table lists around 100,000 clones, 80% to 95% of them singletons, with approximately 2% in the top ten. This sequence joins TRBV6-2 or TRBV6-3 and TRBJ2-1, with 8 bases fitting TRBD2. The clonotype comes from a man in his fifties with active COVID-19. Sequencing was performed on peripheral blood. CDR3: CASSYPPVEAGALRNNEQFF. The CDR3 DNA reads as TGTGCCAGCAGTTACCCCCCAGTGGAAGCGGGGGCCCTTCGGAACAATGAGCAGTTCTTC.